The present T cell receptor (beta chain) was sequenced within a study of blood T cell repertoires in COVID-19. For the study at large: Specimens from acute and convalescent COVID-19 originated in the United States, Italy and Spain. PBMCs, B-cell-depleted T cells, or T cells were the source of the cDNA or gDNA that made up the material.

In its sample, this clone was seen once. V lost 0 bases to trimming and J lost 10 bases, with 12 bases between them. The CDR3 is made up of 14 amino acids. Germline values: CDR1 ENHRY, CDR2 SYGVKD. In the authors' workflow: Amplification from reference gene primers served as the basis for estimated nucleated cell counts. Assay: immunoSEQ multiplex PCR; the TCRdb copy retains only in-frame clones and omits some. Clone size and V and J calls were adopted from that table, with D and trimming inferred from the DNA. The sample records 80,000 to 95,000 clones, over 65% being singletons. This chain links TRBV10-3 with TRBJ1-4; D may be TRBD1 (6 bases). Sequencing input: peripheral blood. The source is a woman between 70 and 85 years old with acute or convalescent COVID-19. The CDR3 loop is CAISESETQGKLFF. CDR3 sequence (DNA): TGTGCCATCAGTGAGTCGGAGACACAGGGAAAACTGTTTTTT.